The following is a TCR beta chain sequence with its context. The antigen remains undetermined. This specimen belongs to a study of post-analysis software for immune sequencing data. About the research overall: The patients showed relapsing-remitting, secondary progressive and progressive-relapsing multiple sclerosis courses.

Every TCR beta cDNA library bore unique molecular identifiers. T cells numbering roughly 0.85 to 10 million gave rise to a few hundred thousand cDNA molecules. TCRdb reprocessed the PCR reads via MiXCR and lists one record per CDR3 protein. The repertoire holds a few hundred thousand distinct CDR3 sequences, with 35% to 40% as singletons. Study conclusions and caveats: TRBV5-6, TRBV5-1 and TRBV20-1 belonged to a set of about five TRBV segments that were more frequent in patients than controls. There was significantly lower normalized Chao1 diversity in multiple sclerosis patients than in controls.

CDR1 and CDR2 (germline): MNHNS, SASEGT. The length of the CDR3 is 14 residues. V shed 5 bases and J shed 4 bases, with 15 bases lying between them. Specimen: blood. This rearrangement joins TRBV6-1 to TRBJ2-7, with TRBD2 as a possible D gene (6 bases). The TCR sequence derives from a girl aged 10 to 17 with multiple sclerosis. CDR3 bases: TGTGCCAGCAGTCCGGGACTGGAGCCTTACGAGCAGTACTTC. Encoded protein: CASSPGLEPYEQYF.